This T cell receptor (beta chain) was identified during a study of OX40 agonist ivuxolimab in advanced cancers. CDR3 length equals 18 residues. V lost 1 base to trimming and J lost 3 bases, with 21 bases between them. Germline values: CDR1 LNHDA, CDR2 SQIVND (reference sequence). The data were produced by immunoSEQ multiplex PCR, yet TCRdb's version contains in-frame clones alone and is incomplete. Of approximately 77,000 clones listed, roughly 90% are singletons. The sample here was CD4+ or CD8+ T cells sorted from blood, taken in a trial of the OX40 agonist ivuxolimab. V and J are TRBV19 and TRBJ1-1, with D perhaps TRBD1 (5 bases). The TCR comes from an adult with an advanced solid tumor such as melanoma, head and neck, liver or kidney cancer. The CDR3 loop is CASSIVIPGWGSDTEAFF. In DNA, the CDR3 is TGTGCCAGTAGTATAGTCATCCCAGGGTGGGGGTCGGACACTGAAGCTTTCTTT. Full variable domain (outside the CDR3, taken from reference TRBV19 and TRBJ1-1): DGGITQSPKYLFRKEGQNVTLSCEQNLNHDAMYWYRQDPGQGLRLIYYSQIVNDFQKGDIAEGYSVSREKKESFPLTVTSAQKNPTAFYLCASSIVIPGWGSDTEAFFGQGTRLTVV.